The 24 T cell receptor beta chains listed next were all sequenced from one sample in a study of blood T cell repertoires in COVID-19. Only in-frame clones appear in the TCRdb table, and some are missing; sequencing was by immunoSEQ multiplex PCR. The data hold approximately 150,000 clones, with 80% to 90% observed a single time. Material for sequencing was peripheral blood. Receptors were obtained from a man in his 70s with acute or convalescent COVID-19.

The table lists this clone with a count of one. The V gene is TRBV9, the J gene TRBJ2-3; D is perhaps TRBD2 (5 bases). The V gene lost 0 bases and the J gene lost 5 bases, with 10 bases spanning the gap. Germline V lookup: CDR1 SGDLS, CDR2 YYNGEE. CDR3 length: 14 amino acids. Here the CDR3 reads CASSVAGVIDTQYF. In DNA, the CDR3 is TGTGCCAGCAGCGTAGCCGGGGTAATAGATACGCAGTATTTT.

The chain combines TRBV7-2 with TRBJ2-5, with D maybe TRBD2 (5 bases). Germline V gives CDR1 SGHTA, CDR2 FQGNSA. This CDR3 comprises 15 residues. The V and J ends lost 0 bases and 5 bases respectively, with 13 bases between them. The CDR3 sequence is CASSLAGESRETQYF. The CDR3 coding sequence is TGTGCCAGCAGCTTAGCGGGAGAGTCTCGGGAGACCCAGTACTTC.

This clone came up a few times. V gene TRBV25-1 combines with J gene TRBJ2-1; D possibly corresponds to TRBD2 (6 bases). Trimming removed 3 bases at V and 1 base at J, with 16 bases between. This CDR3 has 17 residues. Looked up from germline, CDR1 is MGHDK and CDR2 is SYGVNS. The CDR3 spells CASSEPGLARSYNEQFF. The CDR3 DNA sequence: TGTGCCAGCAGTGAGCCCGGGCTAGCGAGGTCCTACAATGAGCAGTTCTTC. The full variable domain, rest sourced from reference TRBV25-1 and TRBJ2-1, is EADIYQTPRYLVIGTGKKITLECSQTMGHDKMYWYQQDPGMELHLIHYSYGVNSTEKGDLSSESTVSRIRTEHFPLTLESARPSHTSQYLCASSEPGLARSYNEQFFGPGTRLTVL.

V gene TRBV28 combines with J gene TRBJ2-6; 12 bases agree with TRBD2. Germline V CDR1 and CDR2: MDHEN, SYDVKM. This CDR3 region has 16 residues. Trimming took 7 bases from V and 2 from J; bases not matched to a gene: 3. The CDR3 DNA reads TGTGCCAGCACCTCTAGCGGGAGGGCTGGGGCCAACGTCCTGACTTTC. Protein product: CASTSSGRAGANVLTF.

This clone was recorded once. The V call is TRBV28, the J call TRBJ2-7; perhaps TRBD2 as D (5 bases). Germline V gene data show CDR1 as MDHEN and CDR2 as SYDVKM. CDR3 length: 13 amino acids. V lost 5 bases to trimming and J lost 6 bases, with 14 bases between them. For the CDR3, the DNA is TGTGCCAGCAGTCCCCAGCGGCCAACCGAGCAGTACTTC. The encoded protein is CASSPQRPTEQYF.

This clone was seen once. The rearrangement joins TRBV28 to TRBJ2-1; 12 bases align to TRBD2. Germline V lookup: CDR1 MDHEN, CDR2 SYDVKM. With 5 bases clipped from V and 8 bases from J, the junction kept 4 bases outside the gene matches. This CDR3 is 14 amino acids long. The CDR3 DNA sequence: TGTGCCAGCAGTCCCCGACTAGCGGGAGATGAGCAGTTCTTC. The encoded protein is CASSPRLAGDEQFF.

This chain's CDR3 is CATRPSGPNEQFF. CDR3 DNA sequence: TGTGCCACCAGGCCCTCAGGGCCCAATGAGCAGTTCTTC. This rearrangement joins TRBV6-5 to TRBJ2-1; weak D call: TRBD1 (5 bases). The CDR3 consists of 13 residues. Germline V gene data show CDR1 as MNHEY and CDR2 as SVGAGI. Deletions cut 10 bases from V and 6 bases from J, with 16 bases between.

This clone was counted between two and nine times. The sample contains more than one DNA sequence encoding this CDR3. The chain carries TRBV3-1 (or the pseudogene TRBV3-2) and TRBJ1-1; weak D call: TRBD1 (5 bases). The CDR3 is 13 residues long. Germline CDR1 LGHDT, CDR2 YNNKEL (reference sequence). V lost 1 base, J lost 3 bases, and 6 bases lay in between. Written as DNA, the CDR3 is TGTGCCAGCAGCCAAGTCAGGGACACTGAAGCTTTCTTT. It codes for CASSQVRDTEAFF.

The genes are TRBV5-6 and TRBJ1-1, with 11 positions matching TRBD1. V lost 4 bases, J lost 1 base, and 6 bases stayed unmatched. This CDR3 is 16 amino acids long. CDR1 and CDR2 (germline): SGHDT, YYEEEE. The CDR3 spells CASSDGQGAGNTEAFF. Here the CDR3 DNA reads TGTGCCAGCAGCGACGGACAGGGGGCTGGGAACACTGAAGCTTTCTTT.

This chain links TRBV6-5 with TRBJ2-3, with TRBD1 matching 8 bases. CDR1 is MNHEY, CDR2 SVGAGI, per germline. Trimming removed 5 bases from V and 8 bases from J; junction bases left unmatched: 9. CDR3 length: 14 amino acids. In DNA, the CDR3 is TGTGCCAGCAGTCCGGACAGGGTTAGGGGTACGCAGTATTTT. Translating gives CASSPDRVRGTQYF.

The rearrangement links TRBV6-6 to TRBJ2-7; 8 positions agree with TRBD2. Germline lookup yields CDR1 MNHNY and CDR2 SVGAGI (reference sequence). This CDR3 region has 15 residues. With 5 bases clipped from V and 9 bases from J, the junction kept 15 bases outside the gene matches. DNA for the CDR3: TGTGCCAGCAGTGCTACAGCGGGAGCGCACGACGTGCAGTACTTC. Translation: CASSATAGAHDVQYF.

This clone has a single count. V gene TRBV11-2 combines with J gene TRBJ2-7; D uncertain. V was trimmed by 0 bases and J by 7 bases, leaving 7 bases between them. Germline CDR1 reads SGHAT; CDR2 reads FQNNGV. The CDR3 is 12 amino acids. CDR3 residues: CASSLDGWEQYF. The CDR3 bases are TGTGCCAGCAGCTTAGACGGGTGGGAGCAGTACTTC.

This clone has a single count. The V gene is TRBV27, the J gene TRBJ2-5; 14 bases fit TRBD2. This CDR3 contains 15 residues. Trimming removed 4 bases from V and 4 bases from J; junction bases left unmatched: 2. CDR1 is MNHEY and CDR2 is SMNVEV in the germline V gene (reference sequence). The CDR3: CASSSTSGRAETQYF. For the CDR3, the DNA is TGTGCCAGCAGTTCGACTAGCGGGAGGGCAGAGACCCAGTACTTC.

Worth noting for this clone: Other DNA variants within this sample encode the same CDR3. The chain links TRBV7-3 to TRBJ2-3; 13 positions match TRBD2. Looked up from germline, CDR1 is SGHTA and CDR2 is FQGTGA. Losses at the gene ends were 5 bases for V and 4 bases for J; bases not matched to a gene: 3. The CDR3 length is 15 residues. CDR3 amino acids: CASSPGLAGADTQYF. CDR3 coding DNA: TGTGCCAGCAGCCCTGGACTAGCGGGAGCAGATACGCAGTATTTT.

This clone was detected only once. The chain couples TRBV25-1 to TRBJ1-1; D may be TRBD1 (5 bases). Germline V gene lookup returns CDR1 MGHDK and CDR2 SYGVNS. The CDR3 length is 17 residues. The V gene lost 4 bases and the J gene lost 6 bases, with 24 bases spanning the gap. The CDR3 sequence is CASSGPAPGGGGPEAFF. The CDR3 nucleotides are TGTGCCAGCAGTGGGCCCGCTCCGGGGGGAGGAGGCCCTGAAGCTTTCTTT.

The chain recombines TRBV7-9 with TRBJ2-3; 9 nucleotides match TRBD2. CDR1 and CDR2 (germline): SEHNR, FQNEAQ (reference sequence). V was pared by 4 bases and J by 8 bases, with 13 bases of the junction left unmatched. The CDR3 loop spans 16 amino acids. The DNA for the CDR3 is TGTGCCAGCAGCTCAGAGCGGGAGGCCGCAGTCGGTACGCAGTATTTT. This sequence encodes CASSSEREAAVGTQYF.

The chain has TRBV6-2 or TRBV6-3 and TRBJ1-4, with 7 bases lining up with TRBD1. V gave up 5 bases and J gave up 11 bases; unmatched junction bases: 14. Per the germline V gene, CDR1 is MNHEY and CDR2 is SVGEGT. This CDR3 has 15 residues. CDR3 DNA: TGTGCCAGCAGTACCGGACAGGACTTAAGGTGGAAACTGTTTTTT. It translates to CASSTGQDLRWKLFF.

This chain connects TRBV7-2 to TRBJ2-1; no definite D call. Germline CDR1 and CDR2: SGHTA and FQGNSA. The CDR3 spans 14 residues. The V end lost 5 bases, the J end lost 8 bases, and 16 bases lay between the germline ends. This chain's CDR3 is CASSLGLWWDEQFF. The CDR3 bases are TGTGCCAGCAGCCTGGGCCTCTGGTGGGATGAGCAGTTCTTC.

This clone was detected only once. Germline and junction disagree at one end, which may indicate a read error. V is TRBV7-7 and J is TRBJ2-1; maybe TRBD2 (6 bases). Looked up from germline, CDR1 is SSHAT and CDR2 is FNYEAQ (reference sequence). CDR3 length: 16 amino acids. CDR3 region: CASSLDGGGSGNEQFF. Written as DNA, the CDR3 is TGTGCTAGCAGCTTAGACGGAGGAGGGTCCGGCAATGAGCAGTTCTTC. Based on the CDR3 plus reference TRBV7-7 and TRBJ2-1, the full variable domain is GAGVSQSPRYKVTKRGQDVTLRCDPISSHATLYWYQQALGQGPEFLTYFNYEAQPDKSGLPSDRFSAERPEGSISTLTIQRTEQRDSAMYRCASSLDGGGSGNEQFFGPGTRLTVL.

The rearrangement joins TRBV19 to TRBJ2-3, with 9 bases aligning to TRBD2. From germline, CDR1 is LNHDA and CDR2 SQIVND (reference sequence). The CDR3 extends over 15 amino acids. After removal of 3 bases from V and 3 bases from J, the junction contained 4 bases not matched to a gene. CDR3 bases: TGTGCCAGTAGTATGAGAAGCGGGAGGACAGATACGCAGTATTTT. Residues: CASSMRSGRTDTQYF.

The chain couples TRBV9 to TRBJ2-1; 10 bases fit TRBD1. Germline CDR1 is SGDLS and CDR2 is YYNGEE. Germline trimming cut 0 bases from V and 1 base from J; bases unmatched to any gene: 13. The CDR3 is 20 residues long. The CDR3 DNA reads TGTGCCAGCAGCGTAGCGTTTCCCGGGACAGGGGATTCTTCCTACAATGAGCAGTTCTTC. Translation gives CASSVAFPGTGDSSYNEQFF.

The chain couples TRBV7-2 to TRBJ2-5; TRBD2 matches 9 bases. The CDR3 is 16 residues long. CDR1 is SGHTA, CDR2 FQGNSA, per germline. Trimming took 1 base from V and 5 from J; bases not matched to a gene: 8. CDR3 sequence: CASSLGTSATVETQYF. The CDR3 coding sequence is TGTGCCAGCAGCTTAGGGACTAGCGCTACCGTCGAGACCCAGTACTTC.

The chain has TRBV7-2 and TRBJ2-7; weak D call: TRBD2 (6 bases). The V end was cut by 2 bases, the J end by 4 bases, with 9 bases between. Germline loops: CDR1 SGHTA, CDR2 FQGNSA. CDR3 length equals 13 residues. The CDR3 DNA is TGTGCCAGCAGCTTACGACTAGATTACGAGCAGTACTTC. As protein: CASSLRLDYEQYF.

V is TRBV28 and J is TRBJ1-6; TRBD1 matches 7 bases. The CDR3 extends over 18 amino acids. In germline, CDR1 is MDHEN, CDR2 SYDVKM. V gave up 1 base and J gave up 10 bases; unmatched junction bases: 16. The CDR3 loop is CASSLFGVRGSFESPLHF. As DNA, the CDR3 is TGTGCCAGCAGTTTATTCGGGGTCAGGGGGTCATTTGAATCACCCCTCCACTTT.